This T cell receptor beta chain was identified in a study of T-cell reconstitution after alpha-beta-depleted transplantation in children. Whole-study results and caveats: Expanded graft clones, several hundred of them, were reportedly the source of alpha-beta T cells about two months after transplant. Day-60 TCRbeta diversity that was high in some patients was derived from surviving recipient T cells and thymic progenitors. By one year post-transplant, T-cell counts and diversity largely arose from T cells that were newly produced.

This clonotype was counted many times. The antigen is unknown. Unique molecular identifiers were used to barcode this TCRbeta library. Via MiXCR, TCRdb re-called the PCR reads, giving one row per CDR3 protein. The data contain 250,000 to 300,000 distinct CDR3 sequences, roughly 8.2% of them singletons. This CDR3 is 19 amino acids long. Germline V lookup: CDR1 DFQATT, CDR2 SNEGSKA (reference sequence). V shed 0 bases, J shed 4 bases, and the junction held 17 bases outside the gene matches. The TCR comes from a female patient aged 2 to 10 who had a stem cell transplant for Fanconi anemia, so the T cells may come from the graft donor. The sequencing here drew on peripheral blood, taken 360 days after TCRalphabeta/CD19-depleted stem cell transplant. This chain joins TRBV20-1 and TRBJ2-3; 9 positions match TRBD2. CDR3: CSARDVIGGGGAVADTQYF. The CDR3 DNA follows: TGCAGTGCTAGAGATGTAATTGGTGGCGGGGGGGCCGTAGCAGATACGCAGTATTTT.